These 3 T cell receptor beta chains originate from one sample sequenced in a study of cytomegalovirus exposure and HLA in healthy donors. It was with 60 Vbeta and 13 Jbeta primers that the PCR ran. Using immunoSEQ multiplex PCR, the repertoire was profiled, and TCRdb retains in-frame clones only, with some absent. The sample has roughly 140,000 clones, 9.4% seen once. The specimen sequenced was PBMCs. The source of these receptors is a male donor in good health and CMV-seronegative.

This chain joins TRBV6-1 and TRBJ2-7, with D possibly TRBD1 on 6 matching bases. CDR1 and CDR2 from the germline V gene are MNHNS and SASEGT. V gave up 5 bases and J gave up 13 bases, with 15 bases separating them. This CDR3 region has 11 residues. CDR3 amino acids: CASSYRTAAYF. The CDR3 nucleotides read TGTGCCAGCAGTTATCGGACAGCGGCCTACTTC.

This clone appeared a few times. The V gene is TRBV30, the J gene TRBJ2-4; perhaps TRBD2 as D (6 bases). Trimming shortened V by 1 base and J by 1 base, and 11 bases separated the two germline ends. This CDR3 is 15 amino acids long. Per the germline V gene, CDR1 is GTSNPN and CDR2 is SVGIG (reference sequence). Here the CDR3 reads CAWSGGGVAKNIQYF. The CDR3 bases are TGTGCCTGGAGTGGTGGCGGGGTTGCCAAAAACATTCAGTACTTC.

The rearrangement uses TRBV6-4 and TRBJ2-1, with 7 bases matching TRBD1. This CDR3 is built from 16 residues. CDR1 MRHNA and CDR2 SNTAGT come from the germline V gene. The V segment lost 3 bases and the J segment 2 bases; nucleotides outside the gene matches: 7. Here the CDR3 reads CASSEGGRKAYNEQFF. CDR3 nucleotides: TGTGCCAGCAGTGAAGGGGGCCGAAAGGCCTACAATGAGCAGTTCTTC.